The 22 T cell receptor beta chains below come from one sample, sequenced in a study of blood T cells in healthy people across ages. It was with a sample-barcoded 5' primer and a J-beta primer mix that a second PCR of roughly 7 to 12 cycles was run. Each CDR3 protein gets one entry after TCRdb re-called the 5' RACE reads with MiXCR. The profile shows about a million distinct CDR3 sequences, roughly half of them singletons. Sequencing used blood. All receptors come from a woman aged 55-69 years in good health.

Only a few counts were recorded for this clonotype. The chain joins TRBV7-2 to TRBJ2-3; TRBD2 is a possible D gene (5 bases). CDR1 and CDR2 (germline): SGHTA, FQGNSA. CDR3 length: 17 amino acids. V was shortened by 10 bases and J by 11 bases, with 34 bases between the two germline ends. CDR3 amino acids: CATVGMAAYGPGGLQYF. CDR3 nucleotide sequence: TGTGCCACCGTGGGGATGGCGGCGTACGGACCCGGAGGCCTGCAGTATTTT.

The chain joins TRBV7-2 to TRBJ2-2; D not resolved. Germline lookup yields CDR1 SGHTA and CDR2 FQGNSA. V lost 5 bases and J 8 bases, leaving 18 bases between the germline ends. This CDR3 has 15 residues. The DNA for the CDR3 is TGTGCCAGCAGCCCGCCCGGGTTCTCCGGGGGGGAGCTGTTTTTT. Protein sequence: CASSPPGFSGGELFF.

This chain connects TRBV12-3 or TRBV12-4 to TRBJ1-2; D gene unclear. V was pared by 6 bases and J by 4 bases, with 12 bases between. The CDR3 totals 13 residues. This chain's CDR3 is CASRRRGGYGYTF. The CDR3 coding sequence is TGTGCCAGCAGACGCCGGGGAGGCTATGGCTACACCTTC.

The chain carries TRBV11-2 and TRBJ2-2; no clear D. Trimming removed 2 bases from V and 3 bases from J, with 7 bases in between. The CDR3 totals 14 residues. In germline, CDR1 is SGHAT, CDR2 FQNNGV. CDR3 DNA: TGTGCCAGCAGCTTATTGGTGTACACCGGGGAGCTGTTTTTT. Its protein product is CASSLLVYTGELFF.

The chain couples TRBV2 to TRBJ2-4; 9 bases line up with TRBD2. TRBJ2-7 explains the end of the DNA better; the J call may be wrong. The length of the CDR3 is 16 residues. Germline V gives CDR1 SNHLY, CDR2 FYNNEI. The CDR3 DNA follows: TGTGCCAGCAGTGACGCGGATCGGACTAGCGACTACGAGCAGTACTTC. Translating it yields CASSDADRTSDYEQYF.

This clonotype was found a few times. This chain joins TRBV29-1 and TRBJ2-1; 7 positions match TRBD2. Germline lookup yields CDR1 SQVTM and CDR2 ANQGSEA. The CDR3 is 14 amino acids. V lost 4 bases to trimming and J lost 0 bases; unmatched junction nucleotides: 3. This chain's CDR3 is CSVGLAASYNEQFF. In DNA form, the CDR3 reads TGCAGCGTTGGCCTAGCGGCCTCCTACAATGAGCAGTTCTTC.

Only a few counts were recorded for this clonotype. The chain links TRBV5-5 to TRBJ1-5; 12 bases agree with TRBD1. V lost 1 base to trimming and J lost 0 bases; unmatched junction nucleotides: 8. Germline values: CDR1 SGHKS, CDR2 YYEKEE (reference sequence). This CDR3 contains 19 residues. The CDR3 DNA is TGTGCCAGCAGCTTGTCTCCGGGACAGGGGGCCCTTAGCAATCAGCCCCAGCATTTT. Amino acids: CASSLSPGQGALSNQPQHF.

This clonotype has only one observation. At one end the junction does not follow the germline gene, possibly because of a read error. The chain couples TRBV5-1 to TRBJ2-1; no reliable D call. Germline loops: CDR1 SGHRS, CDR2 YFSETQ. The CDR3 consists of 11 residues. The CDR3 bases are TGCGTCAGCAGCGCAGCGTGGGAGCAGTTCTTC. It encodes CVSSAAWEQFF.

This clonotype was seen a few times. This chain links TRBV6-5 with TRBJ2-7, with a possible D match to TRBD1 (5 bases). Trimming left V 5 bases short and J 7 bases short, with 15 bases between. This CDR3 spans 13 amino acids. Germline-derived CDR1 and CDR2 are MNHEY and SVGAGI. For the CDR3, the DNA is TGTGCCAGCAGTAAAGACAGCCTTAGGGAGCAGTACTTC. It translates to CASSKDSLREQYF.

The rearrangement links TRBV30 to TRBJ2-3; D unclear. V lost 7 bases, J lost 2 bases, and 10 bases lay in between. Germline CDR1 reads GTSNPN; CDR2 reads SVGIG (reference sequence). The CDR3 is made up of 12 amino acids. The CDR3 sequence: CASKTVTDTQYF. CDR3 sequence (DNA): TGTGCCTCCAAAACAGTCACAGATACGCAGTATTTT.

This chain uses TRBV28 with TRBJ1-5; 9 positions match TRBD1. The germline V gene encodes CDR1 MDHEN and CDR2 SYDVKM. The ends lost 4 bases at V and 6 bases at J; junction bases unmatched: 13. The CDR3 is 17 residues long. CDR3 in amino acids: CASSSPTKQGAAQPQHF. DNA of the CDR3: TGTGCCAGCAGTTCCCCAACCAAACAGGGGGCGGCTCAGCCCCAGCATTTT.

This clonotype has at least ten counts. This chain links TRBV27 with TRBJ2-5; perhaps TRBD2 as D (6 bases). Between the trimmed V and J ends, which lost 6 bases and 3 bases, there was a span of 11 bases. The CDR3 spans 13 residues. Germline assignment: CDR1 MNHEY and CDR2 SMNVEV (reference sequence). The CDR3 region is CASSRDLEETQYF. The CDR3, as DNA: TGTGCCAGCAGCCGGGACTTAGAAGAGACCCAGTACTTC.

Many counts were recorded for this clonotype. The chain couples TRBV5-1 to TRBJ1-1; D is perhaps TRBD1 (5 bases). V lost 6 bases and J 3 bases, leaving 9 bases between the germline ends. This CDR3 has 12 residues. CDR1 and CDR2 (germline): SGHRS, YFSETQ. In DNA form, the CDR3 reads TGCGCCAGCACCCAGGGATACACTGAAGCTTTCTTT. Its translation is CASTQGYTEAFF.

This clonotype turned up a few times. The chain has TRBV20-1 and TRBJ1-2, with unresolved D. Looked up from germline, CDR1 is DFQATT and CDR2 is SNEGSKA (reference sequence). The CDR3 consists of 11 residues. V lost 4 bases to trimming and J lost 4 bases, with 7 bases between them. The CDR3 bases are TGCAGTGCTACAGATTTCTATGGCTACACCTTC. Translated: CSATDFYGYTF.

The genes are TRBV4-3 and TRBJ2-1, with 11 bases fitting TRBD2. The CDR3 runs 16 residues. Germline lookup yields CDR1 LGHNA and CDR2 YSLEER. V lost 2 bases to trimming and J lost 4 bases; unmatched junction nucleotides: 4. Here the CDR3 reads CASSQLTSGSYNEQFF. The CDR3 nucleotides read TGCGCCAGCAGCCAATTAACTAGCGGGAGTTACAATGAGCAGTTCTTC.

About this clonotype itself: A read error may account for a junction end that differs from germline. The rearrangement links TRBV28 to TRBJ2-5; TRBD1 matches 7 bases. The DNA end lines up better with TRBJ2-7; the J call may be wrong. This CDR3 contains 15 residues. Germline CDR1 MDHEN, CDR2 SYDVKM. The DNA of the CDR3 is TGTGCCAACAGTTCCACGGGACAGCCTCTCCACGAGCAGTACTTC. Translating gives CANSSTGQPLHEQYF.

This clonotype was found a few times. This chain connects TRBV7-9 to TRBJ2-2; D possibly corresponds to TRBD1 (6 bases). The germline V gene has CDR1 SEHNR and CDR2 FQNEAQ (reference sequence). V was shortened by 5 bases and J by 6 bases, with 16 bases between the two germline ends. The CDR3 has 15 residues. DNA for the CDR3: TGTGCCAGCAGCCTGAGGACAGCGGAAGCCGGGGAGCTGTTTTTT. Its translation: CASSLRTAEAGELFF. Variable domain in full (rest from reference TRBV7-9 and TRBJ2-2): DTGVSQNPRHKITKRGQNVTFRCDPISEHNRLYWYRQTLGQGPEFLTYFQNEAQLEKSRLLSDRFSAERPKGSFSTLEIQRTEQGDSAMYLCASSLRTAEAGELFFGEGSRLTVL.

The sample holds one count of this clonotype. The CDR3, as DNA: TGCAGTGCGGTAAGGGGAGCGGGAGGCAATGAGCAGTTCTTC. The encoded protein is CSAVRGAGGNEQFF. The chain joins TRBV20-1 to TRBJ2-1, with 9 bases that match TRBD2. This CDR3 contains 14 residues. J was trimmed by 6 bases and V by 6 bases; bases with no gene match: 9. Per germline, CDR1 DFQATT and CDR2 SNEGSKA (reference sequence).

This chain uses TRBV7-9 with TRBJ2-3; a possible D gene is TRBD2 (7 bases). This CDR3 comprises 15 residues. Germline CDR1 reads SEHNR; CDR2 reads FQNEAQ (reference sequence). V lost 8 bases to trimming and J lost 3 bases, with 18 bases between them. The CDR3 spells CASGGGGRATDTQYF. For the CDR3, the DNA is TGTGCCAGCGGTGGGGGCGGGAGAGCTACAGATACGCAGTATTTT.

This clonotype was found a few times. The gene calls are TRBV7-8 and TRBJ2-5; possible D gene TRBD2, 5 bases. Germline V gene sequence: CDR1 SGHVS, CDR2 FQNEAQ. V was cut by 1 base and J by 5 bases, with 11 bases left in between. This CDR3 contains 14 residues. CDR3 DNA: TGTGCCAGCAGCTTAGTGAGGGTGACGGAGACCCAGTACTTC. This sequence encodes CASSLVRVTETQYF.

The V call is TRBV24-1, the J call TRBJ2-3; TRBD2 is a possible D gene (6 bases). The ends were cut back, 2 bases at V and 5 bases at J, with 13 bases in the middle. CDR1 and CDR2 from the germline V gene are KGHDR and SFDVKD. This CDR3 spans 15 amino acids. CDR3 coding DNA: TGTGCCACCAGTGATTGGGGCGGGGCGGGAGATACGCAGTATTTT. Translation gives CATSDWGGAGDTQYF.

Points on this clonotype: A clone one base away is much larger, so this may be a read error. This sequence joins TRBV7-9 and TRBJ2-3; 7 nucleotides align to TRBD2. Losses at the gene ends were 5 bases for V and 5 bases for J; bases not matched to a gene: 10. CDR1 SEHNR and CDR2 FQNEAQ come from the germline V gene (reference sequence). The CDR3 is 15 amino acids. CDR3 sequence: CASSPRAGKGDTQYF. The CDR3 bases are TGTGCCAGCAGCCCTCGAGCGGGGAAGGGAGATACGCAGTATTTT.